These 5 T cell receptor beta chains share one sample of origin, sequenced in a study of PD-1 blockade in classical Hodgkin lymphoma. TCRdb's copy holds only in-frame clones and misses some; the assay was immunoSEQ multiplex PCR. The profile shows 50,000 or so clones, 90% of them singletons. Described time point: cycle 4 day 1 (C4D1), after around six weeks of nivolumab. Each and every patient relapsed after autologous stem cell transplantation, and patients got differing brentuximab vedotin exposure. Sequencing used peripheral blood mononuclear cells (PBMCs), obtained before the fourth cycle of nivolumab. These receptors were taken from a human donor with classical Hodgkin lymphoma.

This clone was seen a single time. The chain couples TRBV29-1 to TRBJ2-5; D may be TRBD2 (7 bases). The CDR3 consists of 15 residues. The germline V gene has CDR1 SQVTM and CDR2 ANQGSEA. V shed 4 bases and J shed 1 base, with 16 bases lying between them. The CDR3 sequence is CSVGVGGTIQETQYF. DNA for the CDR3: TGCAGCGTTGGTGTAGGGGGGACTATCCAAGAGACCCAGTACTTC.

On this clone: An end of the junction does not agree with germline; a read error may underlie this. At the DNA level, this CDR3 is encoded by other sequences in the same sample as well. The chain carries TRBV5-1 and TRBJ1-1; tentatively, D is TRBD1 (5 bases). Per the germline V gene, CDR1 is SGHRS and CDR2 is YFSETQ. This CDR3 region has 14 residues. The CDR3 loop reads CASSLEGTNTEAFF. The DNA for the CDR3 is TGCGCCAGCAGCTTGGAGGGGACGAACACTGAAGCGTTCTTT.

For this clone: One end of the junction does not line up with germline, which may come from a read error. The CDR3 loop is CASSTGGLADTQYF. DNA of the CDR3: TGTGCTAGCAGCACGGGGGGACTAGCGGATACGCAGTATTTT. The J gene is TRBJ2-3, the V gene TRBV7-7; 10 bases agree with TRBD2. The CDR3 covers 14 residues. CDR1 is SSHAT, CDR2 FNYEAQ, per germline (reference sequence).

This clone appeared a single time. The rearrangement links TRBV25-1 to TRBJ1-2; D is possibly TRBD1 (6 bases). There are 14 residues in the CDR3. V was clipped by 3 bases and J by 4 bases, with 12 bases between them. Germline assignment: CDR1 MGHDK and CDR2 SYGVNS. The CDR3 here is CASSEEDRPYGYTF. In DNA form, the CDR3 reads TGTGCCAGCAGTGAGGAGGACAGACCCTATGGCTACACCTTC.

The chain employs TRBV5-1 and TRBJ2-3; tentative D call: TRBD2 (5 bases). Germline V CDR1 and CDR2: SGHRS, YFSETQ. V was pared by 2 bases and J by 2 bases, with 15 bases between. The CDR3 is 16 amino acids. The CDR3 DNA reads TGCGCCAGCAGCTTTCGAGGGAGAACACTCACAGATACGCAGTATTTT. Translating it yields CASSFRGRTLTDTQYF.